The 18 T cell receptor beta chains below come from one sample, sequenced in a study of T cells in Graves' hyperthyroidism and ophthalmopathy. From RNA transcripts, TCR beta CDR3 regions were amplified. During a first-round RT-PCR of the TCR CDR3, the HTBI primer set was used. TCRdb re-called the multiplex PCR reads with MiXCR, one entry per CDR3 protein. The data hold 350,000 to 400,000 distinct CDR3 sequences, with around 14% observed a single time. What was sequenced was blood. All receptors come from a woman in her thirties with Graves' hyperthyroidism.

This clonotype was counted many times. This chain links TRBV28 with TRBJ2-7, with TRBD2 as a possible D gene (6 bases). The germline gives CDR1 MDHEN, CDR2 SYDVKM. The CDR3 totals 12 residues. The V end lost 6 bases, the J end lost 4 bases, and 10 bases lay between the germline ends. The CDR3 spells CASRGLAYEQYF. In nucleotides, the CDR3 is TGTGCCAGCAGGGGACTCGCTTACGAGCAGTACTTC.

This clonotype has a handful of counts. The chain is built from TRBV29-1 and TRBJ2-7, with D unclear. The CDR3 loop spans 11 amino acids. V gave up 4 bases and J gave up 4 bases, with 8 bases separating them. Looked up from germline, CDR1 is SQVTM and CDR2 is ANQGSEA. The CDR3 loop is CSVVMAYEQYF. The CDR3 coding sequence is TGCAGCGTTGTTATGGCGTACGAGCAGTACTTC.

This clonotype showed up just a few times. A read error may be the cause here, since a much bigger clone is one base away. This sequence joins TRBV30 and TRBJ2-5, with D maybe TRBD2 (7 bases). Trimming removed 6 bases from V and 7 bases from J, with 15 bases in between. Germline assignment: CDR1 GTSNPN and CDR2 SVGIG (reference sequence). The CDR3 has 12 residues. CDR3 residues: CACRGGGGTQYF. The CDR3 nucleotides read TGTGCCTGCCGCGGGGGCGGAGGGACCCAGTACTTC.

V gene TRBV5-6 combines with J gene TRBJ1-6; weak D call: TRBD1 (6 bases). Germline CDR1 and CDR2: SGHDT and YYEEEE. The CDR3 contains 14 residues. Trimming removed 2 bases from V and 10 bases from J, with 13 bases in between. The CDR3 sequence: CASSFLQGGSPLHF. Here the CDR3 DNA reads TGTGCCAGCAGCTTCTTACAGGGCGGCTCACCCCTCCACTTT.

This chain joins TRBV19 and TRBJ2-3, with TRBD1 matching over 8 bases. This CDR3 comprises 13 residues. Germline trimming cut 9 bases from V and 5 bases from J; bases unmatched to any gene: 7. Per the germline V gene, CDR1 is LNHDA and CDR2 is SQIVND (reference sequence). The CDR3 DNA reads as TGTGCCAGCTGGACAGGGCGGGGAGATACGCAGTATTTT. Protein sequence: CASWTGRGDTQYF.

The chain couples TRBV5-1 to TRBJ2-1; possible D gene TRBD1, 6 bases. V lost 6 bases and J lost 5, with 15 bases in between. This CDR3 has 14 residues. Germline V gene sequence: CDR1 SGHRS, CDR2 YFSETQ. CDR3 protein: CASTRTAYDNEQFF. The CDR3 coding sequence is TGCGCCAGCACCCGGACAGCTTACGACAATGAGCAGTTCTTC.

There are a few counts of this clonotype. This chain connects TRBV6-1 to TRBJ2-7; D might be TRBD1 or TRBD2, each matching 5 bases. Germline CDR1 is MNHNS and CDR2 is SASEGT. The CDR3 covers 13 residues. CDR3 loop: CATTPGRTLEQYF. CDR3 sequence (DNA): TGTGCTACGACTCCGGGACGGACTTTAGAGCAGTACTTC.

This clonotype showed up many times. This chain uses TRBV5-5 with TRBJ2-3; TRBD1 agrees at 8 bases. The CDR3 spans 14 residues. After removal of 4 bases from V and 4 bases from J, the junction contained 5 bases not matched to a gene. CDR1 is SGHKS and CDR2 is YYEKEE in the germline V gene (reference sequence). CDR3 protein: CASSNRGSADTQYF. The CDR3 bases are TGTGCCAGCAGCAACAGGGGGAGCGCAGATACGCAGTATTTT.

The chain couples TRBV4-1 to TRBJ2-1; D is undetermined. Trimming shortened V by 4 bases and J by 4 bases, and 14 bases separated the two germline ends. This CDR3 has 15 residues. The germline CDR1 and CDR2 sequences are MGHRA and YSYEKL. The CDR3 here is CASSRVVQAYNEQFF. CDR3 DNA sequence: TGCGCCAGCAGCCGCGTCGTCCAGGCTTACAATGAGCAGTTCTTC.

This clonotype has a count of ten or more. The rearrangement links TRBV7-9 to TRBJ2-3, with D perhaps TRBD1 (6 bases). Germline CDR1 is SEHNR and CDR2 is FQNEAQ (reference sequence). This CDR3 spans 17 amino acids. V was trimmed by 1 base and J by 4 bases, leaving 18 bases between them. The DNA for the CDR3 is TGTGCCAGCAGCTTAGGGGACAAGCAGATCACAGCAGATACGCAGTATTTT. Its translation: CASSLGDKQITADTQYF. Together with reference TRBV7-9 and TRBJ2-3, the CDR3 gives the full variable domain: DTGVSQNPRHKITKRGQNVTFRCDPISEHNRLYWYRQTLGQGPEFLTYFQNEAQLEKSRLLSDRFSAERPKGSFSTLEIQRTEQGDSAMYLCASSLGDKQITADTQYFGPGTRLTVL.

This clonotype was seen many times. This chain connects TRBV20-1 to TRBJ2-7, with D perhaps TRBD2 (5 bases). The ends were cut back, 0 bases at V and 7 bases at J, with 16 bases in the middle. Germline V gives CDR1 DFQATT, CDR2 SNEGSKA (reference sequence). The CDR3 length is 14 residues. The CDR3 DNA reads as TGCAGTGCTAGAGATCACCCAGCGGTAGAAGAGCAGTACTTC. It encodes CSARDHPAVEEQYF.

V usage is TRBV28 and J usage is TRBJ2-5; maybe TRBD1 (7 bases). V was pared by 2 bases and J by 9 bases, with 10 bases between. The CDR3 extends over 12 amino acids. The germline gives CDR1 MDHEN, CDR2 SYDVKM. The CDR3 sequence: CASSLQGEAQYF. Here the CDR3 DNA reads TGTGCCAGCAGTTTACAGGGGGAGGCCCAGTACTTC. The full variable domain, completed using reference TRBV28 and TRBJ2-5, is DVKVTQSSRYLVKRTGEKVFLECVQDMDHENMFWYRQDPGLGLRLIYFSYDVKMKEKGDIPEGYSVSREKKERFSLILESASTNQTSMYLCASSLQGEAQYFGPGTRLLVL.

This clonotype was seen many times. The V gene is TRBV5-1, the J gene TRBJ2-5; D is unresolved. V gave up 5 bases and J gave up 1 base, with 9 bases separating them. The length of the CDR3 is 13 residues. Germline CDR1 reads SGHRS; CDR2 reads YFSETQ. DNA of the CDR3: TGCGCCAGCAGACGTGAAATCCAAGAGACCCAGTACTTC. Amino acid sequence: CASRREIQETQYF.

This clonotype was detected many times. This chain joins TRBV29-1 and TRBJ2-7, with 11 bases fitting TRBD2. CDR3 length: 15 residues. V trimming: 3 bases; J trimming: 3 bases; junction bases outside the gene matches: 7. Germline V gene lookup returns CDR1 SQVTM and CDR2 ANQGSEA. DNA for the CDR3: TGCAGCGTTGAGGGACTAGCGGCCCAAAACTACGAGCAGTACTTC. It encodes CSVEGLAAQNYEQYF.

This clonotype occurred a few times. The chain carries TRBV19 and TRBJ1-1, with D hard to call. V lost 4 bases and J lost 4, with 13 bases in between. Germline CDR1 LNHDA, CDR2 SQIVND (reference sequence). The CDR3 contains 14 residues. CDR3 region: CASSTARRSTEAFF. The CDR3, as DNA: TGTGCCAGTAGTACCGCCAGGAGAAGCACTGAAGCTTTCTTT.

The CDR3 loop is CASSPTRTTGELFF. The CDR3 coding sequence is TGTGCCAGCTCCCCTACTAGAACCACCGGGGAGCTGTTTTTT. J is TRBJ2-2 and V is TRBV18, with D perhaps TRBD2 (5 bases). The germline CDR1 and CDR2 sequences are KGHSH and LQKENI. This CDR3 region has 14 residues. V lost 6 bases to trimming and J lost 4 bases, with 12 bases between them.

This clonotype came up many times. The gene calls are TRBV3-1 and TRBJ1-1; unclear D gene. The CDR3 extends over 12 amino acids. Trimming cost V 1 base and J 3 bases, with 3 bases left between them. Germline CDR1 LGHDT, CDR2 YNNKEL (reference sequence). The CDR3 bases are TGTGCCAGCAGCCAAGTACACACTGAAGCTTTCTTT. This gives the protein CASSQVHTEAFF.

This clonotype was recorded only once. J is TRBJ2-7 and V is TRBV6-2 or TRBV6-3; D possibly uses TRBD1 or TRBD2 (7 bases each). V lost 2 bases and J lost 4, with 9 bases in between. The CDR3 runs to 13 residues. Germline V gene sequence: CDR1 MNHEY, CDR2 SVGEGT. The DNA of the CDR3 is TGTGCCAGCAGTTACCAGGGGGGGTACGAGCAGTACTTC. It specifies CASSYQGGYEQYF.